The next 9 T cell receptor beta chains were all read from a single sample in a study of T cell repertoires in cytomegalovirus infection. These receptors are not linked to any known antigen. TCRdb analysed the reads with MiXCR anew, one entry per CDR3 protein. The repertoire has about 700,000 distinct CDR3 sequences, roughly a third of them found once; the top ten carry roughly 18%. The material was cultured PBMCs, obtained from culture after CMV antigen stimulation. These receptors all stem from a human donor in good health (CMV status not recorded). Some clones in this sample may be carry-over from other donors' samples.

This clonotype was counted between two and nine times. The chain is built from TRBV6-1 and TRBJ1-5; TRBD1 might be the D (5 bases). CDR3 length equals 15 residues. Per the germline V gene, CDR1 is MNHNS and CDR2 is SASEGT. The V end lost 5 bases, the J end lost 3 bases, and 14 bases lay between the germline ends. CDR3 sequence (DNA): TGTGCCAGCAGTCCCGGGGGGGGGTACAATCAGCCCCAGCATTTT. Protein sequence: CASSPGGGYNQPQHF.

CDR3 sequence reads: CASRETGGAQYF. For the CDR3, the DNA is TGTGCCAGTAGGGAGACAGGGGGCGCGCAGTACTTC. This rearrangement joins TRBV19 to TRBJ2-7; 10 bases align to TRBD1. J gave up 9 bases and V 6 bases, and 5 bases lay outside the gene matches. This CDR3 comprises 12 residues. Germline-derived CDR1 and CDR2 are LNHDA and SQIVND (reference sequence).

The J gene is TRBJ1-6, the V gene TRBV4-1; a possible D gene is TRBD1 (6 bases). Germline CDR1 and CDR2: MGHRA and YSYEKL. V gave up 4 bases and J gave up 7 bases, with 17 bases separating them. The CDR3 spans 16 residues. The CDR3 nucleotides read TGCGCCAGCAGCCGTCGGACAGTCGGGGGCAATTCACCCCTCCACTTT. It translates to CASSRRTVGGNSPLHF.

In this sample, this clonotype turned up a few times. CDR3 in DNA: TGTGCCAGTTGGGGCAGGGAGAACACCGGGGAGCTGTTTTTT. Its translation is CASWGRENTGELFF. The genes are TRBV7-8 and TRBJ2-2, with a weak D call TRBD1 (5 bases). The germline gives CDR1 SGHVS, CDR2 FQNEAQ. The CDR3 has 14 amino acids. Trimming removed 9 bases from V and 1 base from J, with 12 bases in between.

V usage is TRBV5-1 and J usage is TRBJ1-2, with 8 bases lining up with TRBD1. Germline CDR1 is SGHRS and CDR2 is YFSETQ. V shed 3 bases and J 6 bases; nucleotides not matched to a gene: 7. This CDR3 is built from 14 residues. Here the CDR3 reads CASSWGQVQNGYTF. The CDR3 nucleotides read TGCGCCAGCAGCTGGGGACAGGTACAGAATGGCTACACCTTC. Using reference TRBV5-1 and TRBJ1-2 for the parts outside the CDR3, the full variable domain is KAGVTQTPRYLIKTRGQQVTLSCSPISGHRSVSWYQQTPGQGLQFLFEYFSETQRNKGNFPGRFSGRQFSNSRSEMNVSTLELGDSALYLCASSWGQVQNGYTFGSGTRLTVV.

This clonotype was observed a single time. This chain joins TRBV20-1 and TRBJ2-2; a possible D gene is TRBD2 (6 bases). Germline V gene lookup returns CDR1 DFQATT and CDR2 SNEGSKA (reference sequence). V lost 0 bases and J 5 bases, leaving 10 bases between the germline ends. The CDR3 sequence is 14 residues long. As DNA, the CDR3 is TGCAGTGCTAGAGACAGGGAGGTGACCGGGGAGCTGTTTTTT. This gives the protein CSARDREVTGELFF.

The rearrangement links TRBV7-2 to TRBJ1-1; 7 bases agree with TRBD1. Germline trimming cut 3 bases from V and 5 bases from J; bases unmatched to any gene: 6. Looked up from germline, CDR1 is SGHTA and CDR2 is FQGNSA. The length of the CDR3 is 14 residues. The CDR3 protein is CASSFRQGKTEAFF. The CDR3 DNA is TGTGCCAGCAGCTTTAGACAGGGTAAAACTGAAGCTTTCTTT.

This chain links TRBV28 with TRBJ1-3; D is uncertain. V gave up 7 bases and J gave up 2 bases, with 9 bases separating them. This CDR3 has 13 amino acids. Germline CDR1 is MDHEN and CDR2 is SYDVKM. CDR3 sequence reads: CASILAAGNTIYF. The CDR3 coding sequence is TGTGCCAGCATACTGGCGGCTGGAAACACCATATATTTT.

This clonotype has a handful of counts. The chain recombines TRBV20-1 with TRBJ1-2; the match to TRBD1 covers 7 bases. This CDR3 has 14 residues. Germline trimming cut 3 bases from V and 6 bases from J; bases unmatched to any gene: 10. The germline gives CDR1 DFQATT, CDR2 SNEGSKA (reference sequence). The CDR3 DNA reads as TGCAGTGCTAGTGACAGGGCCCGTGTGGATGGCTACACCTTC. It codes for CSASDRARVDGYTF.